Listed below are T cell receptor beta chains from one sample, sequenced in a study of T cell responses to AZD1222 COVID-19 vaccine. This table comes from immunoSEQ multiplex PCR, and its TCRdb copy is limited to in-frame clones, with some not included. The sample contains around 180,000 clones, 94% of which appear only once. The specimen comprised peripheral blood, sampled 28 days after the second AZD1222 dose. These receptor sequences come from an adult who received the AZD1222 COVID-19 vaccine. The CDR3 runs from the conserved cysteine through the conserved F or W.

>TRBV11-2|TRBJ1-2
CASSLQGNYGYTF
>TRBV18|TRBJ2-5
CASSPGGEVTQYF
>TRBV5-5|TRBJ1-2
CASSLDIGGGGYTF
>TRBV6-2/TRBV6-3|TRBJ1-1
CASSYLQMNTEAFF
>TRBV19|TRBJ1-6
CASADRRNSPLHF
>TRBV29-1|TRBJ2-2
CSVDSGTSFSGELFF
>TRBV9|TRBJ2-1
CASSVLGGPNNEQFF
>TRBV19|TRBJ1-1
CASSRRGGTEAFF
>TRBV30|TRBJ2-5
CAWSVNRGGSGTQYF
>TRBV10-1|TRBJ1-3
CASSKTGGASGNTIYF
>TRBV4-3|TRBJ1-4
CASSRVPSEKLFF
>TRBV19|TRBJ2-7
CASSKSSYEQYF
>TRBV11-3|TRBJ1-1
CASSTGQGIAEAFF
>TRBV7-3|TRBJ2-3
CASSPSGGLTDTQYF
>TRBV5-4|TRBJ2-7
CASSSGGGEGSYEQYF
>TRBV9|TRBJ1-1
CASSVAAGGTEAFF
>TRBV7-9|TRBJ1-2
CASSSGTGGRGYTF
>TRBV7-9|TRBJ1-1
CASSLIGNTEAFF
>TRBV7-8|TRBJ2-4
CASSLARAGVAKNIQYF
>TRBV28|TRBJ1-2
CASSLPFASGGYTF
>TRBV4-1|TRBJ1-1
CASSVLGLNTEAFF
>TRBV2|TRBJ1-2
CASSEQGVYGYTF
>TRBV18|TRBJ1-1
CASSPKGQGEAFF
>TRBV28|TRBJ1-3
CASSAPVSGNTIYF
>TRBV30|TRBJ1-6
CAWSDGSLEPLHF
>TRBV19|TRBJ2-7
CASSPRRGSYEQYF
>TRBV11-2|TRBJ1-5
CASSLSGFNQPQHF
>TRBV5-1|TRBJ2-7
CASHERGGKDYEQYF
>TRBV7-9|TRBJ1-2
CASRKTGFHGYTF
>TRBV28|TRBJ2-1
CASSSDSNEQFF
>TRBV6-6|TRBJ1-2
CASSPSGRANYGYTF
>TRBV7-9|TRBJ2-1
CATGRRLNSRDEQFF
>TRBV5-4|TRBJ2-1
CASHGAGTGLNEQFF